Each of the 23 T cell receptor beta chains below was sequenced from the same sample in a study of OX40 agonist ivuxolimab in advanced cancers. Here immunoSEQ multiplex PCR was the method, and the copy in TCRdb shows in-frame clones only, minus some. The sample carries about 33,000 clones, around 90% recorded once. The sequences come from CD4+ or CD8+ T cells sorted from blood, collected in a trial of the OX40 agonist ivuxolimab. These receptors were collected from an adult with an advanced solid tumor such as melanoma, head and neck, liver or kidney cancer.

This chain joins TRBV5-1 and TRBJ2-3; 9 bases map to TRBD1. Germline CDR1 SGHRS, CDR2 YFSETQ. The CDR3 totals 15 residues. V was pared by 3 bases and J by 8 bases, with 10 bases of the junction left unmatched. CDR3 nucleotides: TGCGCCAGCAGCTCCTCGGGACAGGGTGTCGTTACGCAGTATTTT. Translation: CASSSSGQGVVTQYF.

This clone was recorded only once. The gene calls are TRBV29-1 and TRBJ2-3; D may be TRBD2 (6 bases). Germline lookup yields CDR1 SQVTM and CDR2 ANQGSEA. The CDR3 has 15 amino acids. The V and J ends lost 3 bases and 0 bases respectively, with 13 bases between them. The CDR3 spells CSVEGGDDSTDTQYF. In DNA, the CDR3 is TGCAGCGTTGAGGGCGGGGACGATAGCACAGATACGCAGTATTTT.

The chain uses TRBV7-6 and TRBJ2-1; 7 bases fit TRBD2. The CDR3 contains 15 residues. The trim removed 0 bases at V and 7 bases at J, leaving 6 bases unmatched. Germline assignment: CDR1 SGHVS and CDR2 FNYEAQ. CDR3 sequence (DNA): TGTGCCAGCAGCTTAGCGCTCGTCGGGGGGAATGAGCAGTTCTTC. It codes for CASSLALVGGNEQFF.

Only one count was recorded for this clone. V usage is TRBV10-1 and J usage is TRBJ2-1, with TRBD2 matching 10 bases. The junction had 9 bases not matched to a gene; V was cut back by 3 bases and J by 4 bases. Germline V CDR1 and CDR2: WNHNN, SYGVQD (reference sequence). The CDR3 loop spans 17 amino acids. The CDR3 protein is CASSELAGGRLYNEQFF. The CDR3, as DNA: TGCGCCAGCAGTGAATTAGCGGGGGGACGATTATACAATGAGCAGTTCTTC.

The chain combines TRBV6-6 with TRBJ2-2; D gene uncertain. Deletions cut 5 bases from V and 0 bases from J, with 10 bases between. Germline CDR1 is MNHNY and CDR2 is SVGAGI (reference sequence). This CDR3 is built from 15 residues. In nucleotides, the CDR3 is TGTGCCAGCAGTAGGAGTTCCGCGAACACCGGGGAGCTGTTTTTT. It encodes CASSRSSANTGELFF.

This clone is a singleton in its sample. The chain combines TRBV19 with TRBJ2-3, with 7 positions matching TRBD1. CDR1 is LNHDA, CDR2 SQIVND, per germline (reference sequence). V shed 2 bases and J 4 bases; nucleotides not matched to a gene: 6. CDR3 length equals 15 residues. The CDR3 protein is CASSINTQGSDTQYF. CDR3 nucleotides: TGTGCCAGTAGTATAAACACACAGGGGTCAGATACGCAGTATTTT.

The sample holds a few counts of this clone. This chain uses TRBV28 with TRBJ1-5, with a weak D call TRBD1 (6 bases). CDR3 size: 14 residues. The V gene's germline CDR1 is MDHEN and CDR2 SYDVKM. The V and J ends lost 5 bases and 0 bases respectively, with 8 bases between them. DNA of the CDR3: TGTGCCAGCAGTGCGGGACATAGCAATCAGCCCCAGCATTTT. Translating it yields CASSAGHSNQPQHF.

The table lists this clone with a few counts. The chain links TRBV5-4 to TRBJ1-2, with 12 bases identical to TRBD1. V shed 4 bases and J 5 bases; nucleotides not matched to a gene: 3. This CDR3 region has 14 residues. CDR1 SGHNT and CDR2 YYREEE come from the germline V gene (reference sequence). CDR3 DNA sequence: TGTGCCAGCAGCAAGGGACAGGGGGCGTATGGCTACACCTTC. It encodes CASSKGQGAYGYTF.

This chain connects TRBV10-1 to TRBJ2-2; D gene unclear. Germline assignment: CDR1 WNHNN and CDR2 SYGVQD (reference sequence). Trimming removed 4 bases from V and 1 base from J, with 4 bases in between. The CDR3 length is 13 residues. The CDR3 DNA is TGCGCCAGCAGTGTGGGGAACACCGGGGAGCTGTTTTTT. This gives the protein CASSVGNTGELFF.

The chain links TRBV5-4 to TRBJ2-2, with 7 bases matching TRBD1. Germline trimming cut 4 bases from V and 1 base from J; bases unmatched to any gene: 4. This CDR3 spans 15 amino acids. The germline V gene has CDR1 SGHNT and CDR2 YYREEE (reference sequence). The CDR3 loop reads CASSPGQVNTGELFF. For the CDR3, the DNA is TGTGCCAGCAGCCCAGGACAGGTGAACACCGGGGAGCTGTTTTTT.

The chain carries TRBV5-4 and TRBJ2-7; the match to TRBD2 covers 7 bases. V trimming: 4 bases; J trimming: 3 bases; junction bases outside the gene matches: 10. The CDR3 runs 15 residues. Germline-derived CDR1 and CDR2 are SGHNT and YYREEE (reference sequence). DNA of the CDR3: TGTGCCAGCAGCACACCCGGGACTAAAAGCTACGAGCAGTACTTC. This gives the protein CASSTPGTKSYEQYF.

V is TRBV29-1 and J is TRBJ1-2; 11 positions agree with TRBD1. The CDR3 is 13 residues long. Germline assignment: CDR1 SQVTM and CDR2 ANQGSEA. The CDR3 region has the DNA TGCAGAACCGGGACAGGGGGACTTGAGGGCTACACCTTC. It specifies CRTGTGGLEGYTF. Using reference TRBV29-1 and TRBJ1-2 for the parts outside the CDR3, the full variable domain is SAVISQKPSRDICQRGTSLTIQCQVDSQVTMMFWYRQQPGQSLTLIATANQGSEATYESGFVIDKFPISRPNLTFSTLTVSNMSPEDSSIYLCRTGTGGLEGYTFGSGTRLTVV.

This clone was detected a few times. The CDR3 DNA follows: TGTGCCAGCAGCCAAGAGGCAGGACCTAAGCATTTT. It codes for CASSQEAGPKHF. The J gene is TRBJ1-5, the V gene TRBV14; D gene uncertain. V gave up 0 bases and J gave up 14 bases, with 11 bases separating them. The CDR3 is 12 residues long. CDR1 and CDR2 from the germline V gene are SGHDN and FVKESK.

The chain employs TRBV9 and TRBJ1-1; D gene ambiguous. CDR3 size: 15 residues. CDR1 and CDR2 (germline): SGDLS, YYNGEE. Trimming pared 4 bases from V and 0 bases from J, leaving 13 bases between. CDR3 DNA: TGTGCCAGCAGCTCACTGACGGGGATGAACACTGAAGCTTTCTTT. Its translation is CASSSLTGMNTEAFF.

This clone was seen just once. V usage is TRBV5-1 and J usage is TRBJ1-2, with D maybe TRBD1 (6 bases). Trimming removed 4 bases at V and 3 bases at J, with 13 bases between. The CDR3 covers 14 residues. Germline V gene lookup returns CDR1 SGHRS and CDR2 YFSETQ. CDR3 amino acids: CASSPQGRDYGYTF. DNA for the CDR3: TGCGCCAGCAGCCCACAGGGACGGGACTATGGCTACACCTTC.

The chain recombines TRBV28 with TRBJ1-3; D remains ambiguous. V dropped 5 bases and J dropped 0 bases, with 8 bases sitting between them. This CDR3 has 14 residues. Germline lookup yields CDR1 MDHEN and CDR2 SYDVKM. The chain's CDR3 is CASSPQSSGNTIYF. CDR3 in DNA: TGTGCCAGCAGTCCGCAGAGCTCTGGAAACACCATATATTTT.

This clone showed up just a few times. The chain joins TRBV19 to TRBJ2-1; TRBD1 is a possible D gene (7 bases). The V gene's germline CDR1 is LNHDA and CDR2 SQIVND (reference sequence). The V end lost 5 bases, the J end lost 4 bases, and 21 bases lay between the germline ends. This CDR3 is built from 17 residues. The CDR3 is CASSPSGGLLGYNEQFF. For the CDR3, the DNA is TGTGCCAGTAGTCCTTCAGGGGGGTTATTGGGTTACAATGAGCAGTTCTTC.

The CDR3, as DNA: TGTGCCAGCAGCTTGAAGCGGGGGGGCTCCTACAATGAGCAGTTCTTC. It yields the protein CASSLKRGGSYNEQFF. The chain links TRBV6-4 to TRBJ2-1; 10 bases are shared with TRBD2. The CDR3 totals 16 residues. Per the germline V gene, CDR1 is MRHNA and CDR2 is SNTAGT. The V gene end was trimmed by 6 bases and the J gene end by 0 bases; junction bases not matched to a gene: 5.

This rearrangement joins TRBV7-9 to TRBJ1-1; the D is unclear. Trimming shortened V by 5 bases and J by 2 bases, and 12 bases separated the two germline ends. The V gene's germline CDR1 is SEHNR and CDR2 FQNEAQ (reference sequence). The CDR3 is 14 amino acids. CDR3 amino acids: CASSLGRLNTEAFF. CDR3 in DNA: TGTGCCAGCAGCCTAGGTCGTCTCAACACTGAAGCTTTCTTT.

The CDR3 region has the DNA TGTGCCAGCAGCTTAGGGGTGCCGGGGGGTGGCTACACCTTC. It codes for CASSLGVPGGGYTF. The rearrangement links TRBV7-3 to TRBJ1-2; D might be TRBD1 (5 bases). Deletions cut 2 bases from V and 7 bases from J, with 14 bases between. Germline CDR1 and CDR2: SGHTA and FQGTGA. The length of the CDR3 is 14 residues.

The chain combines TRBV11-1 with TRBJ1-1; a weak D match, TRBD1 (5 bases). Looked up from germline, CDR1 is SGHAT and CDR2 is FQDESV (reference sequence). Trimming removed 0 bases at V and 4 bases at J, with 21 bases between. The CDR3 consists of 18 residues. CDR3 coding DNA: TGTGCCAGCAGCTTAGCGCATCGTATGGGAGGGGAGGGCACTGAAGCTTTCTTT. Translating gives CASSLAHRMGGEGTEAFF.

The genes are TRBV6-6 and TRBJ2-1; 12 positions match TRBD2. CDR3 length: 16 residues. Losses at the gene ends were 5 bases for V and 3 bases for J; bases not matched to a gene: 5. Germline CDR1 MNHNY, CDR2 SVGAGI (reference sequence). The CDR3 loop reads CASSITGLAGYNEQFF. The CDR3 DNA follows: TGTGCCAGCAGTATAACGGGACTAGCGGGCTACAATGAGCAGTTCTTC.

The J gene is TRBJ1-5, the V gene TRBV29-1, with a tentative D call TRBD1 (6 bases). This CDR3 contains 13 residues. The ends were cut back, 5 bases at V and 7 bases at J, with 15 bases in the middle. Per germline, CDR1 SQVTM and CDR2 ANQGSEA. CDR3 residues: CSVLKGVGQPQHF. CDR3 DNA: TGCAGCGTTTTAAAGGGGGTGGGACAGCCCCAGCATTTT.